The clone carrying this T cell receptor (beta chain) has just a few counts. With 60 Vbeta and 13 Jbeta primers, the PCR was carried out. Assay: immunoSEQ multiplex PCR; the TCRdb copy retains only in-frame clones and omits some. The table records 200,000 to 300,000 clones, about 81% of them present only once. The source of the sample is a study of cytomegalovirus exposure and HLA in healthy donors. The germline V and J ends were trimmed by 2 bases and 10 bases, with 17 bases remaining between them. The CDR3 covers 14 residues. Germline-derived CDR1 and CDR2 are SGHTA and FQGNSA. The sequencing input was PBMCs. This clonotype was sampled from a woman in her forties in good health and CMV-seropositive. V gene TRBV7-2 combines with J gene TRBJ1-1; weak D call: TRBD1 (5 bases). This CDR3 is CASSLRGSPGSAFF. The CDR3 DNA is TGTGCCAGCAGCTTAAGGGGCAGCCCTGGTTCAGCTTTCTTT.